This entry concerns a single T cell receptor beta chain. What it recognizes is unknown. Per the germline V gene, CDR1 is SGHTA and CDR2 is FQGTGA. V was pared by 2 bases and J by 1 base, with 1 base of the junction left unmatched. This CDR3 has 15 residues. The study sampled nominally healthy donors, though unrecorded immune exposures were likely. The sample belongs to a study of cytomegalovirus exposure and HLA in healthy donors. Whole-study results and caveats: It is likely that the observed cluster of highly shared sequence variants was a sequencing artifact. CMV serostatus was the only immune exposure information that was available.

It was with 60 Vbeta and 13 Jbeta primers that the PCR ran. Libraries were prepared by immunoSEQ multiplex PCR; TCRdb keeps only in-frame clonotypes and omits some of them. The repertoire has over 130,000 clones, about four fifths of them found once; the top ten carry around 2.4%. Sequences were obtained from PBMCs. This TCR was sampled from a male donor in good health and CMV-seronegative. This chain connects TRBV7-3 to TRBJ2-3, with TRBD2 matching 9 bases. In DNA form, the CDR3 reads TGTGCCAGCAGCTTAGGACTAGCGCGCACAGATACGCAGTATTTT. Translation: CASSLGLARTDTQYF.